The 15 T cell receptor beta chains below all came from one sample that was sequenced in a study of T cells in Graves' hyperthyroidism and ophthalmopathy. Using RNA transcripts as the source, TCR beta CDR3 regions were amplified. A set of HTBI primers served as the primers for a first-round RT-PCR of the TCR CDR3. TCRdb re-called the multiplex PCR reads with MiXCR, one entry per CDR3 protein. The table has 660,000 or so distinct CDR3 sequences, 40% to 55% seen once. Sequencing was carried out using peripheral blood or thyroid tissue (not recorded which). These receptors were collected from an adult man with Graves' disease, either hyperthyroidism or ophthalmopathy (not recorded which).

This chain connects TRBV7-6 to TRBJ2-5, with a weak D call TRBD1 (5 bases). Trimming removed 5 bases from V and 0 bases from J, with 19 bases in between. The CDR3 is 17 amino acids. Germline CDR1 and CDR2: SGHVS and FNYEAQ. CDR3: CASSQGAGFGNQETQYF. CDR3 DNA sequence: TGTGCCAGCAGCCAAGGGGCAGGGTTCGGAAACCAAGAGACCCAGTACTTC.

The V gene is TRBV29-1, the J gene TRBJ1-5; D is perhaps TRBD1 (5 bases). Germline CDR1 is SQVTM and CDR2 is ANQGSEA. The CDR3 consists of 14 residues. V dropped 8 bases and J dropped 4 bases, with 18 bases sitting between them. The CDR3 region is CSIATGTVNQPQHF. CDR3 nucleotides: TGCAGCATTGCTACGGGGACGGTGAATCAGCCCCAGCATTTT.

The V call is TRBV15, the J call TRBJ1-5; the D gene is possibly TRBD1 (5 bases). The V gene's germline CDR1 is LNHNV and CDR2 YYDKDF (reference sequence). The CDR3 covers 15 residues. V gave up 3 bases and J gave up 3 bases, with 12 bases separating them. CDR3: CATSRSTGPNQPQHF. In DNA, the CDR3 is TGTGCCACCAGCAGGTCCACAGGTCCCAATCAGCCCCAGCATTTT.

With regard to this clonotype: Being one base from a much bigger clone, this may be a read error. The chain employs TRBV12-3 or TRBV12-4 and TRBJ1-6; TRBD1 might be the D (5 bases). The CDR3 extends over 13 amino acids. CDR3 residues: CASSSKQASLLHF. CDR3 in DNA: TGTGCCAGCAGTTCAAAACAGGCGTCACTCCTCCACTTT.

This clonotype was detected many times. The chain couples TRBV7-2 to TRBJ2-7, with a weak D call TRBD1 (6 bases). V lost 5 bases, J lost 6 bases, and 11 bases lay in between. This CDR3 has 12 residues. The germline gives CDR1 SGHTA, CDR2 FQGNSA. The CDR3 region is CASSGEQGEQYF. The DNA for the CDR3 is TGTGCCAGCAGCGGAGAACAGGGCGAGCAGTACTTC.

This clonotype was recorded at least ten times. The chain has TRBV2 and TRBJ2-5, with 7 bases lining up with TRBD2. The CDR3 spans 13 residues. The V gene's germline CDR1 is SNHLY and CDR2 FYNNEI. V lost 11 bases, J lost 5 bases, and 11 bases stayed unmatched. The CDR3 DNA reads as TGTGCCTCCGGACTAGGTCAGGTGGAGACCCAGTACTTC. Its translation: CASGLGQVETQYF.

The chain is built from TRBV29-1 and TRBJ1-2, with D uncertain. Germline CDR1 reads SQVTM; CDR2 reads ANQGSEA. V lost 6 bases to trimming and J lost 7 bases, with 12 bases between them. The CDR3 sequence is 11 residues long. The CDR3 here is CSVSYTFGYTF. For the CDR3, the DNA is TGCAGCGTCAGCTACACCTTTGGCTACACCTTC.

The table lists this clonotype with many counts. CDR3 bases: TGTGCCAGCAGCTTAGGGCTCGGAAACACCATATATTTT. Protein: CASSLGLGNTIYF. This chain links TRBV7-9 with TRBJ1-3; no clear D. Looked up from germline, CDR1 is SEHNR and CDR2 is FQNEAQ (reference sequence). This CDR3 has 13 residues. Trimming left V 1 base short and J 4 bases short, with 5 bases between.

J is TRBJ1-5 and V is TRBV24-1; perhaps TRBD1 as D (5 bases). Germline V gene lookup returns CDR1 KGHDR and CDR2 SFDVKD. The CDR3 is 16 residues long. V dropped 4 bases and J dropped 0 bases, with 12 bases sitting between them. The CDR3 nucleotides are TGTGCCACCAGTGAGCCGGGACGTAATAGCAATCAGCCCCAGCATTTT. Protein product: CATSEPGRNSNQPQHF.

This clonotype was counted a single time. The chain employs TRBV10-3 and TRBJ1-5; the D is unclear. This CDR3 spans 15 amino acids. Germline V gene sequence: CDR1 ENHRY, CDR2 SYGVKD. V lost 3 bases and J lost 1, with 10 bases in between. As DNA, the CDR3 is TGTGCCATCAGTGACGAGGGAGCCAGCAATCAGCCCCAGCATTTT. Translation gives CAISDEGASNQPQHF.

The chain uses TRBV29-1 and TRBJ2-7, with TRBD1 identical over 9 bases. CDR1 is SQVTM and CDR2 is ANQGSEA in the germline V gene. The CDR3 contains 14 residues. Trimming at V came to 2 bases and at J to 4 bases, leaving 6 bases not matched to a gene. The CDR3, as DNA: TGCAGCGTTGAAACTACAGGGGGCGTTTACGAGCAGTACTTC. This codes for CSVETTGGVYEQYF.

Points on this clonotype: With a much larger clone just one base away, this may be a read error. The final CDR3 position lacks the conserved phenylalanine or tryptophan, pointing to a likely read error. DNA of the CDR3: TGTGCCAGCAGTGAAGCGCGGGGGGCAGGTGGCTACACCTTG. Residues: CASSEARGAGGYTL. The gene calls are TRBV27 and TRBJ1-2, with D perhaps TRBD1 (6 bases). The CDR3 loop spans 14 amino acids. The V gene lost 5 bases and the J gene lost 7 bases, with 17 bases spanning the gap. The V gene's germline CDR1 is MNHEY and CDR2 SMNVEV (reference sequence).

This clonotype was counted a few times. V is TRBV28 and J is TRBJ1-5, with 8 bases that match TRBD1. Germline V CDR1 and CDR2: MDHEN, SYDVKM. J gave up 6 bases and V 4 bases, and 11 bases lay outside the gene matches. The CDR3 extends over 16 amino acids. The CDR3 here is CASSSLRTGQIQPQHF. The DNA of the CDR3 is TGTGCCAGCAGTTCCCTTCGGACAGGGCAAATTCAGCCCCAGCATTTT. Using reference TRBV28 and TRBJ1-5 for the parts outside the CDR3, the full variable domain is DVKVTQSSRYLVKRTGEKVFLECVQDMDHENMFWYRQDPGLGLRLIYFSYDVKMKEKGDIPEGYSVSREKKERFSLILESASTNQTSMYLCASSSLRTGQIQPQHFGDGTRLSIL.

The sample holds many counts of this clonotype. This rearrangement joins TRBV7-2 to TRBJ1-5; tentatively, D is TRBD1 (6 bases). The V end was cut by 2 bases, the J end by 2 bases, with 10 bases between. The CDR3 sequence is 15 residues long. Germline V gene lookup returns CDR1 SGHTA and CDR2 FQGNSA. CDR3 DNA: TGTGCCAGCAGCTTATGGGGGCGCGGCAATCAGCCCCAGCATTTT. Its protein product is CASSLWGRGNQPQHF.

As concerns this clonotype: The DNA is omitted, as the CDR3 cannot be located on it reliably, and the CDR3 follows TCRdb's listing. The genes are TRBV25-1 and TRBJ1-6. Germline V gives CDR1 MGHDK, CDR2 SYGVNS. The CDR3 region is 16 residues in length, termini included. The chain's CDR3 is CACSARGQSSNSPLHF.